The entry that follows covers one TCR beta chain sequence. An assay was performed, and its level was deep. Here immunoSEQ multiplex PCR was the method, and the copy in TCRdb shows in-frame clones only, minus some. The table records about 800,000 clones, 90% to 97% of them present only once. These data are taken from a study of shared clonotypes between healthy human individuals. It was CD45RO-negative cells, positively selected for CCR7, that made up naive CD8 cells, with terminally differentiated effector memory CD45RA+ cells excluded. Germline V gene lookup returns CDR1 GTSNPN and CDR2 SVGIG (reference sequence). The CDR3 sequence is 16 residues long. The junction had 10 bases not matched to a gene; V was cut back by 3 bases and J by 2 bases.

Sample: naive CD8+ T cells sorted from blood. The receptor's source is a man aged 25-45 years in good health. The chain carries TRBV30 and TRBJ2-5, with 9 positions matching TRBD1. CDR3 residues: CAWRAPGQGFQETQYF. In DNA form, the CDR3 reads TGTGCCTGGAGAGCGCCGGGACAGGGTTTTCAAGAGACCCAGTACTTC. Full variable domain (missing parts from reference TRBV30 and TRBJ2-5): SQTIHQWPATLVQPVGSPLSLECTVEGTSNPNLYWYRQAAGRGLQLLFYSVGIGQISSEVPQNLSASRPQDRQFILSSKKLLLSDSGFYLCAWRAPGQGFQETQYFGPGTRLLVL.